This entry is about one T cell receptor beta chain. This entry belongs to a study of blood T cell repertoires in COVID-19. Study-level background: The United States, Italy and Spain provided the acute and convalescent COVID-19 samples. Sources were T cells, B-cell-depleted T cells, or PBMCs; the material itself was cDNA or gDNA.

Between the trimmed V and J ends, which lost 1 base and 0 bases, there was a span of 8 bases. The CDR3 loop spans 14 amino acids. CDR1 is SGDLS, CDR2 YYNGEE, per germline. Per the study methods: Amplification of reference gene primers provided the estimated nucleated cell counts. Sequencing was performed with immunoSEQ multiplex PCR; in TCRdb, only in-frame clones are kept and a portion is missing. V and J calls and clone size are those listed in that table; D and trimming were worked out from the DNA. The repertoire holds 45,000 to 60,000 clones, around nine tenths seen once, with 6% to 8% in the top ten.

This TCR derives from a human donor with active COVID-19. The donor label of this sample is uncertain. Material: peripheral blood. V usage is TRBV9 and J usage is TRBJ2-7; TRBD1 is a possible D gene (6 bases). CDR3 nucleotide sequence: TGTGCCAGCAGCGTACACAGGGCCTCCTACGAGCAGTACTTC. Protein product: CASSVHRASYEQYF.